Presented here are 8 T cell receptor beta chains from one specimen sequenced in a study of T cell responses to AZD1222 COVID-19 vaccine. Clones were sequenced by immunoSEQ multiplex PCR, and TCRdb holds only the in-frame ones, with some missing. Altogether roughly 100,000 clones are present, about 81% being singletons, with the ten largest covering 5%. The specimen was peripheral blood, collected on day 0 of AZD1222 vaccination. These receptor sequences come from an adult in good health.

This sequence joins TRBV11-2 and TRBJ1-1; the match to TRBD1 covers 9 bases. After removal of 5 bases from V and 4 bases from J, the junction contained 11 bases not matched to a gene. Germline V lookup: CDR1 SGHAT, CDR2 FQNNGV. CDR3 length: 16 residues. The CDR3, as DNA: TGTGCCAGCAGCCATACCGGGACAGGGCCGGGCACTGAAGCTTTCTTT. As protein: CASSHTGTGPGTEAFF.

This clone was observed a handful of times. This sequence joins TRBV5-4 and TRBJ1-1; D is ambiguous. Looked up from germline, CDR1 is SGHNT and CDR2 is YYREEE (reference sequence). This CDR3 has 12 amino acids. Trimming pared 3 bases from V and 1 base from J, leaving 4 bases between. DNA for the CDR3: TGTGCCAGCAGCTACCAGAACACTGAAGCTTTCTTT. This gives the protein CASSYQNTEAFF.

This clone came up a few times. V is TRBV7-8 and J is TRBJ1-1; 8 bases are a match to TRBD1. This CDR3 is 15 amino acids long. With V trimmed by 5 bases and J by 5 bases, 10 bases remained unmatched. The V gene's germline CDR1 is SGHVS and CDR2 FQNEAQ. This chain's CDR3 is CASSRQTGAGTEAFF. In nucleotides, the CDR3 is TGTGCCAGCAGCCGACAGACAGGGGCTGGAACTGAAGCTTTCTTT.

This chain joins TRBV18 and TRBJ1-5; TRBD1 matches 10 bases. Germline values: CDR1 KGHSH, CDR2 LQKENI. The CDR3 runs 18 residues. The V gene end was trimmed by 2 bases and the J gene end by 5 bases; junction bases not matched to a gene: 12. The CDR3 region is CASSPTGTGDDGDQPQHF. The CDR3 DNA sequence: TGTGCCAGCTCACCAACCGGGACAGGGGACGACGGCGATCAGCCCCAGCATTTT.

The rearrangement links TRBV4-3 to TRBJ2-3; D gene ambiguous. CDR3 length: 14 residues. The V gene lost 2 bases and the J gene lost 4 bases, with 10 bases spanning the gap. The germline CDR1 and CDR2 sequences are LGHNA and YSLEER. CDR3 in amino acids: CASSQIDFPDTQYF. CDR3 bases: TGCGCCAGCAGCCAAATTGATTTCCCAGATACGCAGTATTTT.

The chain has TRBV6-5 and TRBJ2-3; D gene uncertain. The germline V gene has CDR1 MNHEY and CDR2 SVGAGI. V gave up 0 bases and J gave up 6 bases, with 16 bases separating them. The CDR3 is made up of 16 amino acids. Written as DNA, the CDR3 is TGTGCCAGCAGTTACTCTCCGGCCTGGACGGCGGATACGCAGTATTTT. It yields the protein CASSYSPAWTADTQYF.

The V call is TRBV9, the J call TRBJ2-7, with 8 bases that match TRBD1. Losses at the gene ends were 4 bases for V and 3 bases for J; bases not matched to a gene: 9. In germline, CDR1 is SGDLS, CDR2 YYNGEE. This CDR3 contains 15 residues. CDR3 nucleotides: TGTGCCAGCAGCCCGCGAGACAGGGGTTACTACGAGCAGTACTTC. It yields the protein CASSPRDRGYYEQYF. Full variable domain (rest looked up from reference TRBV9 and TRBJ2-7): DSGVTQTPKHLITATGQRVTLRCSPRSGDLSVYWYQQSLDQGLQFLIQYYNGEERAKGNILERFSAQQFPDLHSELNLSSLELGDSALYFCASSPRDRGYYEQYFGPGTRLTVT.

This chain joins TRBV19 and TRBJ1-2; D gene unclear. Looked up from germline, CDR1 is LNHDA and CDR2 is SQIVND (reference sequence). V shed 7 bases and J shed 4 bases, with 13 bases lying between them. The CDR3 length is 13 residues. The CDR3 loop is CASTPVVGYGYTF. DNA for the CDR3: TGTGCCAGTACCCCGGTTGTGGGCTATGGCTACACCTTC.